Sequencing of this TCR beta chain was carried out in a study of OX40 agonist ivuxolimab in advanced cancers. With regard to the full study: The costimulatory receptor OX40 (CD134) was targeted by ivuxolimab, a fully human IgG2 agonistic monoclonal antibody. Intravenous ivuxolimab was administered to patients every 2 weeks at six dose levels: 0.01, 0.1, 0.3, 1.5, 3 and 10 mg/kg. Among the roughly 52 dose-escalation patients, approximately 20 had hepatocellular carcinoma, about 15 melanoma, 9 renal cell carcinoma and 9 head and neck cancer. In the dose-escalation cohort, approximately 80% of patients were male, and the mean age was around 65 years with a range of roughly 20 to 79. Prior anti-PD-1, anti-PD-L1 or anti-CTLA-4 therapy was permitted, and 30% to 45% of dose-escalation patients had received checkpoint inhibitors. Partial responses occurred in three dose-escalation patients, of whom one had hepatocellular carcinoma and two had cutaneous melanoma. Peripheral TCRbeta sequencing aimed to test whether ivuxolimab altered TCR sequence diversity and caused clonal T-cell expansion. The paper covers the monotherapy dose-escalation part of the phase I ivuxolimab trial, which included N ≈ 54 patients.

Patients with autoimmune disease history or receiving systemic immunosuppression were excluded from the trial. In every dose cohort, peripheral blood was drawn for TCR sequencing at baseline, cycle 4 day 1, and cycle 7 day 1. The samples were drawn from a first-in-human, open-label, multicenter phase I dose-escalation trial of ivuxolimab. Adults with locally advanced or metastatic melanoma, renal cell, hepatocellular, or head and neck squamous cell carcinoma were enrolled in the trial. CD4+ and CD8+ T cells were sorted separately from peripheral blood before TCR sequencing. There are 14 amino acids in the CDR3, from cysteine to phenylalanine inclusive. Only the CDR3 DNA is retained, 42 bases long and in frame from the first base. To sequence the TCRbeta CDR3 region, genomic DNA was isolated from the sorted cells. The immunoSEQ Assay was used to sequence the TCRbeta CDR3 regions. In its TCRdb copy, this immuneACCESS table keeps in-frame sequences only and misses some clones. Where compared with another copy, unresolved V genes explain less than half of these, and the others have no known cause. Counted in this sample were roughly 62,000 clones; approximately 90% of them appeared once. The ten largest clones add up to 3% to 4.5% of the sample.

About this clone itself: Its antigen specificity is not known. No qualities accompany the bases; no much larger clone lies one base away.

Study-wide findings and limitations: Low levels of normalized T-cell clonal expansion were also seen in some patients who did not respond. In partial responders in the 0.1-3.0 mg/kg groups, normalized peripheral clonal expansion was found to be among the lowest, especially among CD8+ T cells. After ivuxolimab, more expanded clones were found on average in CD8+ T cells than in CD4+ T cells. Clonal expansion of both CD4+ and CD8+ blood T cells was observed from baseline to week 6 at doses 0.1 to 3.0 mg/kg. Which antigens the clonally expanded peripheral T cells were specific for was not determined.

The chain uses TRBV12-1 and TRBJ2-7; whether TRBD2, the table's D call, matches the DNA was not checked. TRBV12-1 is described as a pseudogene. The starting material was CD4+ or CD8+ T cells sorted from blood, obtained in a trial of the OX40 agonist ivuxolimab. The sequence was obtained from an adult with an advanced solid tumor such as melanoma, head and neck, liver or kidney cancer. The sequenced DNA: TGTGCCAGCAGCTTTGGCAGCGGGAGGGCCGGTATTTACTTC. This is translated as CASSFGSGRAGIYF.